Below, one T cell receptor (beta chain) is given with its context. The specificity of this receptor is unknown. Base qualities are missing; no much larger clone stands one base away. Libraries came from the immunoSEQ multiplex PCR assay. This immuneACCESS table, as held by TCRdb, lists in-frame sequences with V and J called but not all clones. Of the missing ones, under half trace to an unresolved V gene in checked studies; the others have no known cause. In all, the sample holds roughly 410,000 clones, and roughly 94% of those were seen once. 0.015% to 0.025% of the sample is in the top ten clones. In the germline V gene (reference sequence), CDR1 corresponds to MNHNY and CDR2 to SVGAGI. The CDR3 numbers 16 residues from cysteine through phenylalanine. Only CDR3 DNA is held: 48 bases, read in frame from base 1. The junction shows trimming of 3 bases on V and 2 bases on J, plus 17 bases between the germline ends.

These data originate in a study of shared T cell receptors in the human thymus (dated by TCRdb to the early 2020s). For the wider study: The study examined how self-reactive, shared T-cell receptor alpha chains are generated in the human thymus.

Sequences were obtained from thymocytes. The chain is assembled from TRBV6-6 and TRBJ2-7; the D gene is perhaps TRBD1 or TRBD2, each of them matching over 6 bases. The receptor comes from a human donor. The DNA reads as follows: TGTGCCAGCAGTTATCCGTCCGGGGGCCTCCCCTACGAGCAGTACTTC. Its translation is CASSYPSGGLPYEQYF.